This T cell receptor (beta chain) was observed in a study of OX40 agonist ivuxolimab in advanced cancers. The overall study: The patients received agonistic anti-OX40 (CD134) antibody ivuxolimab.

This CDR3 is 13 amino acids long. V lost 2 bases and J lost 5, with 9 bases in between. Per germline, CDR1 MNHEY and CDR2 SMNVEV (reference sequence). This table comes from immunoSEQ multiplex PCR, and its TCRdb copy is limited to in-frame clones, with some not included. The sample lists over 50,000 clones; 75% to 90% were seen once. The sequences come from CD4+ or CD8+ T cells sorted from blood, collected in a trial of the OX40 agonist ivuxolimab. The chain links TRBV27 to TRBJ1-1, with D possibly matching TRBD1 (6 bases). This receptor was taken from an adult with an advanced solid tumor such as melanoma, head and neck, liver or kidney cancer. CDR3 region: CASSLEGETEAFF. CDR3 sequence (DNA): TGTGCCAGCAGTTTAGAGGGGGAGACTGAAGCTTTCTTT.